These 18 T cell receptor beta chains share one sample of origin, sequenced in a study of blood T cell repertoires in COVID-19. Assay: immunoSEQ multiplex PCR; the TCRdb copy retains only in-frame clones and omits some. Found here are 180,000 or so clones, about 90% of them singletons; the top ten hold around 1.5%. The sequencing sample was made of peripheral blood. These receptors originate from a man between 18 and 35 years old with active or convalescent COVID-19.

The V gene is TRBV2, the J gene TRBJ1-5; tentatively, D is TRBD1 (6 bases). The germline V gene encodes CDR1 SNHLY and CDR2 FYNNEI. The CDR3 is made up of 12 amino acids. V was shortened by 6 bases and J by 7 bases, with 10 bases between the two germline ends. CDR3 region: CASRGDNQPQHF. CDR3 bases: TGTGCCAGCAGGGGGGACAACCAGCCCCAGCATTTT.

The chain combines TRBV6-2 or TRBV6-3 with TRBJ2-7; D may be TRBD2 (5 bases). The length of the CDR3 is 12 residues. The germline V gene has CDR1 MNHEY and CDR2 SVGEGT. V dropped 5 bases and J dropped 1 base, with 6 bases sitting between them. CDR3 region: CASSRESYEQYF. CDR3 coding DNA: TGTGCCAGCAGTCGGGAATCCTACGAGCAGTACTTC.

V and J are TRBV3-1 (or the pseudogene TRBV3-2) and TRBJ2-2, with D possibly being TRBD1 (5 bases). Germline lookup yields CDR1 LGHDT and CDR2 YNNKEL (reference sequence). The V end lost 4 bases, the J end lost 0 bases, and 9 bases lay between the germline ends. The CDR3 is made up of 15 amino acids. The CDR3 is CASSRGRANTGELFF. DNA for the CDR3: TGTGCCAGCAGCCGGGGCAGGGCGAACACCGGGGAGCTGTTTTTT.

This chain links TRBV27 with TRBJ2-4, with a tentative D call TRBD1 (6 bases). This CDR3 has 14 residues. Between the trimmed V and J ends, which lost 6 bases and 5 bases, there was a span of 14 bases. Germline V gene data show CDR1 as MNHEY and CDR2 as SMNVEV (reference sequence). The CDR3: CASRRTGLENIQYF. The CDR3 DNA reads TGTGCCAGCAGACGAACAGGGCTCGAAAACATTCAGTACTTC.

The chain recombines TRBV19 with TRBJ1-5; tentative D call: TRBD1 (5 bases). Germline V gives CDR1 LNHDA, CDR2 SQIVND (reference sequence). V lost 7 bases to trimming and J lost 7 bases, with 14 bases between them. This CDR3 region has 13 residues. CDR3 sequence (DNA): TGTGCCAGTACCTGGAGTAGGGGACAGCCCCAGCATTTT. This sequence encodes CASTWSRGQPQHF.

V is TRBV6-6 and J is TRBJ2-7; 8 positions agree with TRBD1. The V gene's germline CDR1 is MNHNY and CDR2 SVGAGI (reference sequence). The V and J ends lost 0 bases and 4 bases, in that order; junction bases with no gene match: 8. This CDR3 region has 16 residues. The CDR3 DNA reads TGTGCCAGCAGTTACTCGACGGCAGGGGGCGCGTACGAGCAGTACTTC. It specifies CASSYSTAGGAYEQYF.

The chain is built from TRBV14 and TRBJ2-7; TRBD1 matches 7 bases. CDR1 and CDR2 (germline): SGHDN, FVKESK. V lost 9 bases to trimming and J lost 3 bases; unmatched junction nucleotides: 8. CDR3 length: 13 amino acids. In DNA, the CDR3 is TGTGCCAGTAGGGACAGTGGTTTCTACGAGCAGTACTTC. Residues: CASRDSGFYEQYF. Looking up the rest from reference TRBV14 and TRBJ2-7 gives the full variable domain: EAGVTQFPSHSVIEKGQTVTLRCDPISGHDNLYWYRRVMGKEIKFLLHFVKESKQDESGMPNNRFLAERTGGTYSTLKVQPAELEDSGVYFCASRDSGFYEQYFGPGTRLTVT.

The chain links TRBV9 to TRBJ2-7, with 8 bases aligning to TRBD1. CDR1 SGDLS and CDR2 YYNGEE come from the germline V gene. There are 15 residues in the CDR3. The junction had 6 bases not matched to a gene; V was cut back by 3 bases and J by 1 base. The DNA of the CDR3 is TGTGCCAGCAGCGCAGGGGGCGAGTTTTCCTACGAGCAGTACTTC. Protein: CASSAGGEFSYEQYF.

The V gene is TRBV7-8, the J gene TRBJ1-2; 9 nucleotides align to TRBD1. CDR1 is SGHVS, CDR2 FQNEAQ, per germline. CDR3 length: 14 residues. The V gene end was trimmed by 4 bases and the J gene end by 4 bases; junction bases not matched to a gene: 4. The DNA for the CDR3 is TGTGCCAGCAGCTCACGACAGGGGGGCTATGGCTACACCTTC. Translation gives CASSSRQGGYGYTF.

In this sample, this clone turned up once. This CDR3 is CASSSPDRGWAFF. The CDR3, as DNA: TGTGCCAGCAGTTCTCCGGACAGGGGGTGGGCTTTCTTT. The chain recombines TRBV12-3 or TRBV12-4 with TRBJ1-1, with 10 bases aligning to TRBD1. The CDR3 covers 13 residues. The ends lost 4 bases at V and 11 bases at J; junction bases unmatched: 7.

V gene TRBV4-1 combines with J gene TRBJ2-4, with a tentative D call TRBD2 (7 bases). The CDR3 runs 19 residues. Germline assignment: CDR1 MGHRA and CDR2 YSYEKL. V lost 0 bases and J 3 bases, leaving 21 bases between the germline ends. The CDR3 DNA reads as TGCGCCAGCAGCCAAGAACAGGGATCCGGGACTACAATCAAAAACATTCAGTACTTC. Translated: CASSQEQGSGTTIKNIQYF.

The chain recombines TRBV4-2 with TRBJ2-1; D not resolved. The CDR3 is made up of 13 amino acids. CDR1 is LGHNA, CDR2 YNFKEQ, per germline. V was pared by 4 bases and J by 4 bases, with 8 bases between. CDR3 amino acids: CASSLALYNEQFF. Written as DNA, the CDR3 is TGTGCCAGCAGCCTAGCCCTGTACAATGAGCAGTTCTTC.

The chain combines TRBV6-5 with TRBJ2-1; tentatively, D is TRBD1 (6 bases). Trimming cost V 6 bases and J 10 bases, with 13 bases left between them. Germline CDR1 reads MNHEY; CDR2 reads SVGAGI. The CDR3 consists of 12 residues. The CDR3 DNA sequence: TGTGCCAGCAGCCGCACCGGACAGGAGCAGTTCTTC. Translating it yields CASSRTGQEQFF.

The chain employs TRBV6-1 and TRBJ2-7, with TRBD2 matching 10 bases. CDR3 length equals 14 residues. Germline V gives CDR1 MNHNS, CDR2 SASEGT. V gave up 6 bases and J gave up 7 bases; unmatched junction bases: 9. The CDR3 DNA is TGTGCCAGCAGCTCAGCGGGAGGGCCTTGGGAGCAGTACTTC. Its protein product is CASSSAGGPWEQYF.

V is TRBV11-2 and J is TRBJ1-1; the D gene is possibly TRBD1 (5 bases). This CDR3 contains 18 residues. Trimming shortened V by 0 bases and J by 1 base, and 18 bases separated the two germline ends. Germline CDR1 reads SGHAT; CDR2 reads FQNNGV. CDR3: CASSLDPNRQGKNTEAFF. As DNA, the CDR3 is TGTGCCAGCAGCTTAGATCCAAACCGTCAGGGAAAGAACACTGAAGCTTTCTTT.

CDR3 DNA sequence: TGCGCCAGCAGTGGGGGGAGACTCTCTGGAAACACCATATATTTT. This gives the protein CASSGGRLSGNTIYF. J is TRBJ1-3 and V is TRBV5-1; weak D call: TRBD1 (5 bases). The V gene lost 5 bases and the J gene lost 0 bases, with 12 bases spanning the gap. From germline, CDR1 is SGHRS and CDR2 YFSETQ. The CDR3 is made up of 15 amino acids.

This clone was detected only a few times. CDR3 DNA: TGTGCCAGTAGTCAGGGGGTAAACTATGGCTACACCTTC. Translating it yields CASSQGVNYGYTF. This sequence joins TRBV19 and TRBJ1-2; 7 bases fit TRBD1. The CDR3 has 13 amino acids. Per germline, CDR1 LNHDA and CDR2 SQIVND (reference sequence). The V segment lost 5 bases and the J segment 2 bases; nucleotides outside the gene matches: 2.

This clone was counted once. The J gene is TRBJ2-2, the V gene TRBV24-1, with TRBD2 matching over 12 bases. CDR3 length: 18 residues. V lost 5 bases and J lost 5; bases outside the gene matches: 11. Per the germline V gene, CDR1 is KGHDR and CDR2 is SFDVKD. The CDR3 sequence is CATSAATSGRRETGELFF. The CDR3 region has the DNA TGTGCCACCAGTGCCGCGACTAGCGGGAGAAGGGAAACCGGGGAGCTGTTTTTT.